This entry describes one T cell receptor beta chain. The sample belongs to a study of cytomegalovirus exposure and HLA in healthy donors. The germline gives CDR1 SGDLS, CDR2 YYNGEE. V lost 0 bases, J lost 10 bases, and 11 bases lay in between. This CDR3 comprises 14 residues. Primers: 60 Vbeta forward and 13 Jbeta reverse. Clones were read by immunoSEQ multiplex PCR, and TCRdb kept only the in-frame ones, dropping some. The sample shows about 160,000 clones, approximately 81% of them seen only once. The origin of this receptor is a middle-aged man in good health and CMV-seropositive. The genes are TRBV9 and TRBJ1-6; possible D gene TRBD1, 5 bases. The sequencing sample was made of PBMCs. The CDR3 sequence: CASSVDQGSSPLHF. The DNA for the CDR3 is TGTGCCAGCAGCGTAGATCAGGGATCATCACCCCTCCACTTT.